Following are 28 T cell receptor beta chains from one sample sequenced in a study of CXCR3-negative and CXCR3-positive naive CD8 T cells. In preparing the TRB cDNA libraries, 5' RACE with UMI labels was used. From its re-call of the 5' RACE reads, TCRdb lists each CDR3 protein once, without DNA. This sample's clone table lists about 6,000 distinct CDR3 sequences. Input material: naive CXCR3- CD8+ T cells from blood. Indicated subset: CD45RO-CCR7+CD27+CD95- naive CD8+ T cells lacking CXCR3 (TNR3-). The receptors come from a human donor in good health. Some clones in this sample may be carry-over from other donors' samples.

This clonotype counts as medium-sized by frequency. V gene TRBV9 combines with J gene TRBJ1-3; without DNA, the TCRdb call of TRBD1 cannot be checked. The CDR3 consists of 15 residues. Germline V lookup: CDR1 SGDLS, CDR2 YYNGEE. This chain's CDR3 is CASSVSGGSGNTIYF.

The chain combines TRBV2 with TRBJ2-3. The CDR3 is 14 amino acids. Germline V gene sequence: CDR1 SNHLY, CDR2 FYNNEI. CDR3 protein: CASRATPSEDTQYF. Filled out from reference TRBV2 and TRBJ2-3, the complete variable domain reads EPEVTQTPSHQVTQMGQEVILRCVPISNHLYFYWYRQILGQKVEFLVSFYNNEISEKSEIFDDQFSVERPDGSNFTLKIRSTKLEDSAMYFCASRATPSEDTQYFGPGTRLTVL.

CDR3 region: CASSNLTKTGGLYNEQFF. V is TRBV6-5 and J is TRBJ2-1; TCRdb selects TRBD1, and the lack of DNA leaves this call unchecked. CDR3 size: 18 residues. From germline, CDR1 is MNHEY and CDR2 SVGAGI.

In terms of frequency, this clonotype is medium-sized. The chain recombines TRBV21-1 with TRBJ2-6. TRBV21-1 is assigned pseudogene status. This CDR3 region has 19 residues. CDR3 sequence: CASSKEEGVSTSGANVLTF.

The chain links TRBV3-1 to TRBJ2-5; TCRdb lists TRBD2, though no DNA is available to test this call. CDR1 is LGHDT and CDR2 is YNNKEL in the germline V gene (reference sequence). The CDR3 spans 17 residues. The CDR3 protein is CASSQGPRAGLQETQYF.

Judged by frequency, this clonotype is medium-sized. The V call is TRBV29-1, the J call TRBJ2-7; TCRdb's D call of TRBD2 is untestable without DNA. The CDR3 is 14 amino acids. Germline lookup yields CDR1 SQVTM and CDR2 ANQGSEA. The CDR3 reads CSVDLAGETYEQYF.

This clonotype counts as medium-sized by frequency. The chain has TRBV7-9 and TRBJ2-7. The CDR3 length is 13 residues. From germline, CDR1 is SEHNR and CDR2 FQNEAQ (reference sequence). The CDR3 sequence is CASSPAGLYEQYF.

CDR3 sequence: CARPNRALNYGYTF. The gene calls are TRBV6-6 and TRBJ1-2. Germline lookup yields CDR1 MNHNY and CDR2 SVGAGI (reference sequence). This CDR3 has 14 amino acids.

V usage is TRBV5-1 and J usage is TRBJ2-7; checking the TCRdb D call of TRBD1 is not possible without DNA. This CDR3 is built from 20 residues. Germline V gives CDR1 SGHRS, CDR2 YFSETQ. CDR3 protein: CASSLAGDREIAKHSYEQYF.

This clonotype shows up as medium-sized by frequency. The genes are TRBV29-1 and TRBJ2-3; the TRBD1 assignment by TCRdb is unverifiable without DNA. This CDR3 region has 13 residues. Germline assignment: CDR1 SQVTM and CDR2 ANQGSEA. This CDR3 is CSVRDTLTDTQYF.

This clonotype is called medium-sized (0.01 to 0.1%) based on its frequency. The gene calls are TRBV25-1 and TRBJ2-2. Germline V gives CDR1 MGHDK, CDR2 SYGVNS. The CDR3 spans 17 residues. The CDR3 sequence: CASSESGGEPFSGELFF. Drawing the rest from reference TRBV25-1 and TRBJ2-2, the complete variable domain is EADIYQTPRYLVIGTGKKITLECSQTMGHDKMYWYQQDPGMELHLIHYSYGVNSTEKGDLSSESTVSRIRTEHFPLTLESARPSHTSQYLCASSESGGEPFSGELFFGEGSRLTVL.

CDR3 region: CSARDTLGTEPTYEQYF. V is TRBV20-1 and J is TRBJ2-7; TCRdb's D call of TRBD1 is untestable without DNA. The CDR3 totals 17 residues. Germline assignment: CDR1 DFQATT and CDR2 SNEGSKA (reference sequence).

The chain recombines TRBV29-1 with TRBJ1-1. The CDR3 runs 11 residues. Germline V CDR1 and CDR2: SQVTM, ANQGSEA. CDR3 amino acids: CSVEVNTEAFF. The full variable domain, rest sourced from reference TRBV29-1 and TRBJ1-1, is SAVISQKPSRDICQRGTSLTIQCQVDSQVTMMFWYRQQPGQSLTLIATANQGSEATYESGFVIDKFPISRPNLTFSTLTVSNMSPEDSSIYLCSVEVNTEAFFGQGTRLTVV.

The CDR3 region is CSVEDPRNTIYF. V and J are TRBV29-1 and TRBJ1-3. This CDR3 is built from 12 residues. Germline V gene data show CDR1 as SQVTM and CDR2 as ANQGSEA.

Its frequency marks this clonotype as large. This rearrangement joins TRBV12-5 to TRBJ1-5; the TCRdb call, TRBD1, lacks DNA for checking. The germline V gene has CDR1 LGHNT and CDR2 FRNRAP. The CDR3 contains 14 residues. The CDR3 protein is CASAPGGGSQPQHF.

CDR3 residues: CATRRGPLYYF. The genes are TRBV27 and TRBJ2-3; TCRdb's D gene call, TRBD2, goes unchecked for lack of DNA. The CDR3 runs to 11 residues. From germline, CDR1 is MNHEY and CDR2 SMNVEV (reference sequence).

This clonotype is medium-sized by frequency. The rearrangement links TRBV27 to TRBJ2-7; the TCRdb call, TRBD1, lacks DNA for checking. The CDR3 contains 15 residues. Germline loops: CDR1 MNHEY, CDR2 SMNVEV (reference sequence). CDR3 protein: CASRSTGTADYEQYF.

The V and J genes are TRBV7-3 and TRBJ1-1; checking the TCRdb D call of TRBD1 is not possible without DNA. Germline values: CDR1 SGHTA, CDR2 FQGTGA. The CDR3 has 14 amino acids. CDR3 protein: CASSAWDRDTEAFF.

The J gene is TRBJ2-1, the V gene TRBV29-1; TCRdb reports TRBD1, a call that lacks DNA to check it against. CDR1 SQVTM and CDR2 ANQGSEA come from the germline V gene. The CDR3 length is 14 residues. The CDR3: CSVYPRARYNEQFF.

CDR3 region: CASSHPGAGTYEQYF. The V and J genes are TRBV4-1 and TRBJ2-7; TCRdb designates TRBD1, a call that cannot be tested without DNA. The germline V gene encodes CDR1 MGHRA and CDR2 YSYEKL. The CDR3 spans 15 residues.

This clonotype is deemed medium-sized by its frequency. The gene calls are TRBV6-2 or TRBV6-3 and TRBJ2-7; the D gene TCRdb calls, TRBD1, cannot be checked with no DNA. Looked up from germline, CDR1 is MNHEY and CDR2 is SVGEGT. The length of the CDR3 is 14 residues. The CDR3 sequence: CASNDGGLNYEQYF.

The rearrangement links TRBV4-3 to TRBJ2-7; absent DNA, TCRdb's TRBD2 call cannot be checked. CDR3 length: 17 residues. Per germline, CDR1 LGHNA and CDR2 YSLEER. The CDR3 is CASSQDEPWRENHEQYF.

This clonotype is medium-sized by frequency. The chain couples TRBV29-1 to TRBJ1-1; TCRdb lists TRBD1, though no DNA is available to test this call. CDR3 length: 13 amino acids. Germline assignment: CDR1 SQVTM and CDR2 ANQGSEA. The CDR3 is CSVERQGDTEAFF. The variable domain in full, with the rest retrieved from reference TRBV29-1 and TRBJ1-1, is SAVISQKPSRDICQRGTSLTIQCQVDSQVTMMFWYRQQPGQSLTLIATANQGSEATYESGFVIDKFPISRPNLTFSTLTVSNMSPEDSSIYLCSVERQGDTEAFFGQGTRLTVV.

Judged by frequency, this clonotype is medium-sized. The CDR3 sequence is CAWSPGTGLNYEQYF. The chain links TRBV30 to TRBJ2-7; there is no DNA to check the TCRdb D call of TRBD1. The CDR3 has 15 amino acids. Germline CDR1 and CDR2: GTSNPN and SVGIG (reference sequence).

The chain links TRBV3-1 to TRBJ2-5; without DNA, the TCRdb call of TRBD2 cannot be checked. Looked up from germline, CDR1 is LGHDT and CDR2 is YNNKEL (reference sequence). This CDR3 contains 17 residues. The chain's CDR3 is CASSQAVGAGIQETQYF.

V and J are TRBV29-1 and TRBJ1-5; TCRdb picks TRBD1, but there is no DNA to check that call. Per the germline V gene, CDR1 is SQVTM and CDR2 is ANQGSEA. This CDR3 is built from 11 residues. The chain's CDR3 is CSVESGRAQHF.

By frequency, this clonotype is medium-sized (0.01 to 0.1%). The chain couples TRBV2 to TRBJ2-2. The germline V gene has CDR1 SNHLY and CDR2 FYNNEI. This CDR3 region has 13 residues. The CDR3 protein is CASSEALARELFF.

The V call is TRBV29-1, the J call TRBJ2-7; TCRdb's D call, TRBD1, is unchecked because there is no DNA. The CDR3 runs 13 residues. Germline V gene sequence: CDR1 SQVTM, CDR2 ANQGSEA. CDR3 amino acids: CSARQGGTYEQYF.